This T cell receptor (beta chain) was sequenced in a study of type 1 and type 2 diabetes patients. Genomic DNA was the PCR template. Amplification of the beta chain CDR3 used 30 forward and 13 reverse multiplex primers. In TCRdb, the multiplex PCR reads were re-called with MiXCR into one record per CDR3 protein. This table has 270,000 or so distinct CDR3 sequences, roughly 50% appearing once. V lost 0 bases, J lost 2 bases, and 0 bases stayed unmatched. CDR3 size: 13 residues. Per the germline V gene, CDR1 is SQVTM and CDR2 is ANQGSEA. V gene TRBV29-1 combines with J gene TRBJ1-2; 7 bases are shared with TRBD1. The material sequenced was peripheral blood mononuclear cells (PBMCs). This sequence was found in a man between 18 and 35 years old with type 2 diabetes. The CDR3 loop reads CSVEETGNYGYTF. Here the CDR3 DNA reads TGCAGCGTTGAAGAGACAGGGAACTATGGCTACACCTTC.